The rows below give T cell receptor beta chains drawn from one sample of a study of blood T cell repertoires in COVID-19. Using immunoSEQ multiplex PCR, the repertoire was profiled, and TCRdb retains in-frame clones only, with some absent. The data contain more than 200,000 clones, 88% of them singletons. Input material: PBMCs or T cells enriched from blood (not recorded which). These receptors were obtained from a woman in her twenties or thirties who had been exposed to COVID-19. Each CDR3 is given with its conserved first and last residue.

V gene: TRBV19
J gene: TRBJ1-4
CDR3 protein: CASSVDDLNEKLFF

V gene: TRBV18
J gene: TRBJ1-4
CDR3 protein: CASSGGRGEKLFF

V gene: TRBV30
J gene: TRBJ2-1
CDR3 protein: CAWSVAAGGGEQFF

V gene: TRBV29-1
J gene: TRBJ2-7
CDR3 protein: CSVYGTGGYEQYF

V gene: TRBV19
J gene: TRBJ2-5
CDR3 protein: CASSMLQGQETQYF

V gene: TRBV7-6
J gene: TRBJ2-7
CDR3 protein: CASSLDPGADEQYF

V gene: TRBV19
J gene: TRBJ2-7
CDR3 protein: CASSPGTASYEQYF

V gene: TRBV28
J gene: TRBJ2-7
CDR3 protein: CASTRGRKQYF

V gene: TRBV4-1
J gene: TRBJ2-3
CDR3 protein: CASSQTLLRRTVTDTQYF

V gene: TRBV10-3
J gene: TRBJ2-6
CDR3 protein: CAISSSDSSGANVLTF

V gene: TRBV5-1
J gene: TRBJ2-1
CDR3 protein: CASSLVSSGRVERGNEQFF

V gene: TRBV4-2
J gene: TRBJ2-7
CDR3 protein: CASSHVTRNRYEQYF

V gene: TRBV4-1
J gene: TRBJ2-2
CDR3 protein: CASSQDEAARTGDTGELFF

V gene: TRBV9
J gene: TRBJ2-7
CDR3 protein: CASSVGDYVSYEQYF

V gene: TRBV6-5
J gene: TRBJ1-6
CDR3 protein: CASGRGGSPLHF

V gene: TRBV29-1
J gene: TRBJ1-1
CDR3 protein: CSVDRQGEAFF

V gene: TRBV6-6
J gene: TRBJ2-1
CDR3 protein: CASSYGETNEQFF

V gene: TRBV16
J gene: TRBJ1-1
CDR3 protein: CASSQGLLYTEAFF

V gene: TRBV2
J gene: TRBJ1-6
CDR3 protein: CASSVGHSRSPLHF

V gene: TRBV18
J gene: TRBJ2-5
CDR3 protein: CASSPRAGVGQETQYF

V gene: TRBV5-1
J gene: TRBJ1-2
CDR3 protein: CASSLDSYGYTF

V gene: TRBV21-1
J gene: TRBJ2-2
CDR3 protein: CASSKDTGQGQETGELFF

V gene: TRBV10-3
J gene: TRBJ2-1
CDR3 protein: CAISEEPGLASYNEQFF

V gene: TRBV18
J gene: TRBJ2-1
CDR3 protein: CASSPTSGNPYNEQFF

V gene: TRBV9
J gene: TRBJ1-6
CDR3 protein: CASSVAPNTLNSPLHF

V gene: TRBV19
J gene: TRBJ2-1
CDR3 protein: CASRLADISYNEQFF

V gene: TRBV29-1
J gene: TRBJ1-4
CDR3 protein: CSALPDRGKLVF

V gene: TRBV4-1
J gene: TRBJ2-7
CDR3 protein: CASSPLGPLRRAECYEQYF

V gene: TRBV6-5
J gene: TRBJ1-4
CDR3 protein: CASSYSGEANEKLFF

V gene: TRBV3-1/TRBV3-2
J gene: TRBJ2-7
CDR3 protein: CASSHYGGSTAYSYEQYF

V gene: TRBV5-1
J gene: TRBJ2-5
CDR3 protein: CASSLVQQETQYF

V gene: TRBV2
J gene: TRBJ2-1
CDR3 protein: CASSGSGRARNEQFF

V gene: TRBV5-1
J gene: TRBJ1-4
CDR3 protein: CASRGDPNEKLFF

V gene: TRBV18
J gene: TRBJ1-1
CDR3 protein: CASSPGLTGDGTEAFF

V gene: TRBV7-2
J gene: TRBJ2-2
CDR3 protein: CASRLIRAGELFF

V gene: TRBV11-2
J gene: TRBJ2-1
CDR3 protein: CASSLVKGASGRRNEQFF

V gene: TRBV11-1
J gene: TRBJ2-2
CDR3 protein: CASRPGITADTGELFF

V gene: TRBV4-1
J gene: TRBJ2-1
CDR3 protein: CASSQGQGGYNEQFF

V gene: TRBV6-2/TRBV6-3
J gene: TRBJ1-2
CDR3 protein: CASRPFVRGPGYGYTF

V gene: TRBV7-3
J gene: TRBJ1-6
CDR3 protein: CASSPGQASSYNSPLHF